A selection of T cell receptor beta chains follows, all from one sample in a study of blood T cell repertoires in COVID-19. The data were produced by immunoSEQ multiplex PCR, yet TCRdb's version contains in-frame clones alone and is incomplete. The sample contains fewer than 400,000 clones, about 83% of which appear only once. The sequencing input was peripheral blood. The receptors derive from a man aged 30-40 years with active or convalescent COVID-19. Both conserved end residues are part of each CDR3. The D gene is left open where the match is weak. Size is omitted from some rows. Given values are once, few, many or a class for expanded clones.

d_call	j_call	v_call	clone_size	cdr3_aa	cdr3_nt
NA	TRBJ1-5	TRBV27	NA	CASSLRGRAQPQHF	TGTGCCAGCAGTTTGCGGGGGCGCGCTCAGCCCCAGCATTTT
TRBD2	TRBJ2-7	TRBV19	NA	CASSMGLAGGPGEQYF	TGTGCCAGTAGTATGGGACTAGCGGGAGGGCCGGGCGAGCAGTACTTC
TRBD2	TRBJ2-2	TRBV28	NA	CASRRGYTGELFF	TGTGCCAGCAGGCGGGGGTACACCGGGGAGCTGTTTTTT
NA	TRBJ2-2	TRBV6-5	NA	CASSYSIGTNTGELFF	TGTGCCAGCAGTTACTCGATCGGGACGAACACCGGGGAGCTGTTTTTT
NA	TRBJ1-1	TRBV2	NA	CASSEYSGNTEAFF	TGTGCCAGCAGTGAATACTCAGGGAACACTGAAGCTTTCTTT
TRBD1	TRBJ1-5	TRBV28	NA	CASSGGQGRGQPQHF	TGTGCCAGCAGCGGGGGACAGGGGAGGGGTCAGCCCCAGCATTTT
NA	TRBJ2-7	TRBV24-1	few	CATSDAGLNSYEQYF	TGTGCCACCAGTGACGCGGGACTGAACTCCTACGAGCAGTACTTC
NA	TRBJ1-2	TRBV30	NA	CAWTRRGYGYTF	TGTGCCTGGACGCGCAGGGGCTATGGCTACACCTTC
NA	TRBJ2-7	TRBV12-5	NA	CASGLPGSSYEQYF	TGTGCTAGTGGTTTGCCGGGGTCGAGCTACGAGCAGTACTTC
TRBD1	TRBJ1-1	TRBV10-3	NA	CAAVPGQGAGTEAFF	TGTGCCGCCGTCCCGGGACAGGGAGCGGGCACTGAAGCTTTCTTT